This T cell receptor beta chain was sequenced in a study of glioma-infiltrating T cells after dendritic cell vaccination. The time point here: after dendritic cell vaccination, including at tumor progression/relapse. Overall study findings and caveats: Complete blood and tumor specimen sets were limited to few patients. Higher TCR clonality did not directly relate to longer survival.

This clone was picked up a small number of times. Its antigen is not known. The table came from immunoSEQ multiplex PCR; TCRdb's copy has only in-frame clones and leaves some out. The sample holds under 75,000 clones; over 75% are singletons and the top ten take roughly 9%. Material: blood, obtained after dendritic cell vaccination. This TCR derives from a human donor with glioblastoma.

CDR3 DNA: TGTGCCAGTAGTATCTTCAGGGCGCGATATAGCAATCAGCCCCAGCATTTT. The encoded protein is CASSIFRARYSNQPQHF. This chain uses TRBV19 with TRBJ1-5; the D gene is possibly TRBD1 (5 bases). The V end was cut by 3 bases, the J end by 0 bases, with 15 bases between. The CDR3 is made up of 17 amino acids. Germline CDR1 LNHDA, CDR2 SQIVND (reference sequence). The full variable domain, its missing parts supplied by reference TRBV19 and TRBJ1-5, is DGGITQSPKYLFRKEGQNVTLSCEQNLNHDAMYWYRQDPGQGLRLIYYSQIVNDFQKGDIAEGYSVSREKKESFPLTVTSAQKNPTAFYLCASSIFRARYSNQPQHFGDGTRLSIL.